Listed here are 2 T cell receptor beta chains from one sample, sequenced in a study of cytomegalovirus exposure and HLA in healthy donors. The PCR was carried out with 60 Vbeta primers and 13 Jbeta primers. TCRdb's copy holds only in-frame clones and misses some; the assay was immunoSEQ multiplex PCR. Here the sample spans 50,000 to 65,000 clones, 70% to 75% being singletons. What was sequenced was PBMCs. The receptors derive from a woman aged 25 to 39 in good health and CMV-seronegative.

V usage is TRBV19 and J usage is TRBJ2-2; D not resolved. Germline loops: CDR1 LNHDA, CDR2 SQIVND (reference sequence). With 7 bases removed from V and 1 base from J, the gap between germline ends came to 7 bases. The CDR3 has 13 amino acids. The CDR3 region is CASKSLNTGELFF. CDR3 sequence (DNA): TGTGCCAGTAAGAGCCTGAACACCGGGGAGCTGTTTTTT.

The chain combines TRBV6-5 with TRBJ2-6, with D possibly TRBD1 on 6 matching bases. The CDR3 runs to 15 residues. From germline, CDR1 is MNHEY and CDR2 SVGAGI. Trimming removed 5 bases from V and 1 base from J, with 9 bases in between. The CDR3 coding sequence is TGTGCCAGCAGTCAACAGGGTTCTGGGGCCAACGTCCTGACTTTC. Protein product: CASSQQGSGANVLTF.